This T cell receptor beta chain was captured in a study of T cell changes during pregnancy in multiple sclerosis. The method was immunoSEQ multiplex PCR; TCRdb's version includes in-frame clones alone and lacks a portion of them. This sample has under 40,000 clones; 92% occur once, and the top ten carry approximately 0.41%. This specimen consisted of CD4+ T cells from peripheral blood mononuclear cells, obtained in the third trimester of pregnancy. This TCR was recovered from a female donor in good health, enrolled as a control in a pregnancy study.

This CDR3 is CATSRVGIGHQPQHF. The DNA of the CDR3 is TGTGCCACCAGCAGAGTCGGGATAGGCCATCAGCCCCAGCATTTT. The chain joins TRBV15 to TRBJ1-5; D is ambiguous. CDR3 length equals 15 residues. The germline V gene has CDR1 LNHNV and CDR2 YYDKDF (reference sequence). V lost 1 base and J lost 5, with 12 bases in between.